A single sample is the source of the 21 T cell receptor beta chains below, sequenced in a study of T cell changes during pregnancy in multiple sclerosis. Using immunoSEQ multiplex PCR, the repertoire was profiled, and TCRdb retains in-frame clones only, with some absent. In the table there are 70,000 to 80,000 clones, roughly 94% of which are singletons. This sample comprised peripheral blood, obtained in the third trimester of pregnancy. The receptor set was obtained from a female donor with multiple sclerosis, enrolled in a pregnancy study.

This clone was found once. The chain combines TRBV9 with TRBJ1-1; 7 bases are shared with TRBD1. After removal of 3 bases from V and 0 bases from J, the junction contained 8 bases not matched to a gene. CDR3 size: 16 residues. CDR1 and CDR2 (germline): SGDLS, YYNGEE. The DNA of the CDR3 is TGTGCCAGCAGCGCAAAACAGGGGCGCATGAACACTGAAGCTTTCTTT. Protein product: CASSAKQGRMNTEAFF.

In this sample, this clone turned up once. The chain employs TRBV11-2 and TRBJ2-1; the match to TRBD1 covers 7 bases. Germline V lookup: CDR1 SGHAT, CDR2 FQNNGV. This CDR3 is 14 amino acids long. V trimming: 3 bases; J trimming: 6 bases; junction bases outside the gene matches: 5. The chain's CDR3 is CASSFAAGGNEQFF. In DNA form, the CDR3 reads TGTGCCAGCAGCTTTGCGGCAGGGGGCAATGAGCAGTTCTTC.

V gene TRBV25-1 combines with J gene TRBJ1-1, with TRBD1 matching over 8 bases. The junction had 10 bases not matched to a gene; V was cut back by 3 bases and J by 4 bases. Germline V gene lookup returns CDR1 MGHDK and CDR2 SYGVNS. CDR3 length: 16 residues. The CDR3 region has the DNA TGTGCCAGCAGTGATAGGGGCAGGGGGCTCAGCACTGAAGCTTTCTTT. Translating it yields CASSDRGRGLSTEAFF.

This chain links TRBV28 with TRBJ2-1; D possibly corresponds to TRBD1 (6 bases). V gave up 7 bases and J gave up 5 bases, with 12 bases separating them. The CDR3 loop spans 13 amino acids. Per the germline V gene, CDR1 is MDHEN and CDR2 is SYDVKM. CDR3 amino acids: CASTPQGDNEQFF. In DNA form, the CDR3 reads TGTGCCAGCACCCCACAGGGTGACAATGAGCAGTTCTTC. Full variable domain (outside the CDR3, taken from reference TRBV28 and TRBJ2-1): DVKVTQSSRYLVKRTGEKVFLECVQDMDHENMFWYRQDPGLGLRLIYFSYDVKMKEKGDIPEGYSVSREKKERFSLILESASTNQTSMYLCASTPQGDNEQFFGPGTRLTVL.

V is TRBV2 and J is TRBJ1-3, with 10 bases aligning to TRBD1. The CDR3 loop spans 15 amino acids. Germline CDR1 is SNHLY and CDR2 is FYNNEI. The V segment lost 7 bases and the J segment 4 bases; nucleotides outside the gene matches: 7. As DNA, the CDR3 is TGTGCCAGCAAACCGGACAGGGGGTTAGGAAACACCATATATTTT. Amino acid sequence: CASKPDRGLGNTIYF.

The chain couples TRBV5-6 to TRBJ1-3; D is unresolved. The CDR3 has 15 residues. From germline, CDR1 is SGHDT and CDR2 YYEEEE. Trimming pared 4 bases from V and 4 bases from J, leaving 15 bases between. CDR3 protein: CASSRAGLDGNTIYF. CDR3 bases: TGTGCCAGCAGCCGGGCGGGTCTCGACGGAAACACCATATATTTT.

The rearrangement joins TRBV6-5 to TRBJ2-1; possibly TRBD1 for D (6 bases). The CDR3 runs to 16 residues. V lost 1 base and J 0 bases, leaving 10 bases between the germline ends. Germline CDR1 is MNHEY and CDR2 is SVGAGI. CDR3 region: CASSYFGGTSYNEQFF. For the CDR3, the DNA is TGTGCCAGCAGTTACTTTGGGGGCACCTCCTACAATGAGCAGTTCTTC.

A word on this clone: The sample contains more than one DNA sequence encoding this CDR3. The chain combines TRBV7-8 with TRBJ1-2; no definite D call. V lost 5 bases and J lost 2, with 12 bases in between. The length of the CDR3 is 14 residues. Germline lookup yields CDR1 SGHVS and CDR2 FQNEAQ. This CDR3 reads CASSPTGQNYGYTF. The CDR3 DNA follows: TGTGCCAGCAGCCCTACGGGTCAAAACTATGGCTACACCTTC.

The V gene is TRBV7-2, the J gene TRBJ2-1; TRBD2 matches 11 bases. CDR1 is SGHTA and CDR2 is FQGNSA in the germline V gene. J was trimmed by 9 bases and V by 5 bases; bases with no gene match: 6. CDR3 length equals 14 residues. In nucleotides, the CDR3 is TGTGCCAGCAGCAATAGCGGGGGGGCCCTTGAGCAGTTCTTC. Encoded protein: CASSNSGGALEQFF.

The chain couples TRBV7-2 to TRBJ2-7, with TRBD2 matching over 7 bases. Germline assignment: CDR1 SGHTA and CDR2 FQGNSA. This CDR3 spans 15 amino acids. V shed 5 bases, J shed 4 bases, and the junction held 11 bases outside the gene matches. The CDR3 region has the DNA TGTGCCAGCAGCCCCTCCAGCGGGGTGCTTTACGAGCAGTACTTC. It translates to CASSPSSGVLYEQYF.

The rearrangement links TRBV29-1 to TRBJ1-4; D possibly corresponds to TRBD1 (6 bases). The CDR3 extends over 13 amino acids. The germline CDR1 and CDR2 sequences are SQVTM and ANQGSEA. Deletions cut 5 bases from V and 8 bases from J, with 15 bases between. The CDR3 spells CSVITGFWEKLFF. DNA for the CDR3: TGCAGCGTTATTACAGGGTTTTGGGAAAAACTGTTTTTT.

The chain is built from TRBV19 and TRBJ1-6; D is possibly TRBD1 (5 bases). Deletions cut 8 bases from V and 7 bases from J, with 12 bases between. This CDR3 has 13 residues. Germline V gene lookup returns CDR1 LNHDA and CDR2 SQIVND (reference sequence). In nucleotides, the CDR3 is TGTGCCAGTGCCGCGGGGGTAAATTCACCCCTCCACTTT. Its protein product is CASAAGVNSPLHF.

The rearrangement links TRBV6-1 to TRBJ2-5, with D possibly being TRBD2 (5 bases). The germline V gene encodes CDR1 MNHNS and CDR2 SASEGT. Trimming removed 0 bases from V and 5 bases from J, with 10 bases in between. The CDR3 sequence is 14 residues long. The chain's CDR3 is CASSEARGFETQYF. The CDR3 region has the DNA TGTGCCAGCAGTGAAGCGCGAGGGTTTGAGACCCAGTACTTC.

This clone was recorded only once. This rearrangement joins TRBV29-1 to TRBJ2-7; D gene uncertain. The ends were cut back, 2 bases at V and 2 bases at J, with 13 bases in the middle. CDR1 SQVTM and CDR2 ANQGSEA come from the germline V gene. The CDR3 totals 14 residues. The CDR3 loop reads CSVEWLAVTYEQYF. CDR3 in DNA: TGCAGCGTTGAATGGTTGGCCGTAACCTACGAGCAGTACTTC.

The rearrangement uses TRBV7-2 and TRBJ1-4, with 7 bases that match TRBD1. The CDR3 runs to 13 residues. The trim removed 5 bases at V and 8 bases at J, leaving 5 bases unmatched. Germline V gene sequence: CDR1 SGHTA, CDR2 FQGNSA. The CDR3 sequence is CASSGQVREKLFF. CDR3 nucleotide sequence: TGTGCCAGCAGCGGACAGGTGCGCGAAAAACTGTTTTTT. Combining the CDR3 with reference TRBV7-2 and TRBJ1-4 gives the whole variable domain GAGVSQSPSNKVTEKGKDVELRCDPISGHTALYWYRQSLGQGLEFLIYFQGNSAPDKSGLPSDRFSAERTGGSVSTLTIQRTQQEDSAVYLCASSGQVREKLFFGSGTQLSVL.

The chain recombines TRBV7-6 with TRBJ2-1; possible D gene TRBD2, 6 bases. Trimming shortened V by 4 bases and J by 12 bases, and 28 bases separated the two germline ends. Germline V gene lookup returns CDR1 SGHVS and CDR2 FNYEAQ. CDR3 size: 17 residues. CDR3 residues: CASSYGDKATRESGQFF. The CDR3 DNA reads as TGTGCCAGCAGCTATGGGGATAAAGCGACTCGGGAGTCTGGGCAGTTCTTC.

This chain connects TRBV4-3 to TRBJ1-4, with D maybe TRBD1 (5 bases). Germline values: CDR1 LGHNA, CDR2 YSLEER. The CDR3 spans 17 residues. V was trimmed by 4 bases and J by 14 bases, leaving 29 bases between them. Here the CDR3 reads CASSPFFGDFLPPGLFF. In DNA form, the CDR3 reads TGCGCCAGCAGCCCTTTTTTCGGGGACTTCCTCCCCCCAGGGCTGTTTTTT.

This chain links TRBV7-9 with TRBJ2-6; 11 bases agree with TRBD1. CDR3 size: 19 residues. The germline V gene encodes CDR1 SEHNR and CDR2 FQNEAQ (reference sequence). V shed 6 bases, J shed 3 bases, and the junction held 13 bases outside the gene matches. CDR3 in amino acids: CASRPPRRTGGDGANVLTF. DNA of the CDR3: TGTGCCAGCAGACCCCCCCGGAGGACAGGGGGCGATGGGGCCAACGTCCTGACTTTC.

This sequence joins TRBV6-5 and TRBJ2-7; 8 nucleotides line up with TRBD2. This CDR3 comprises 15 residues. Germline trimming cut 2 bases from V and 0 bases from J; bases unmatched to any gene: 3. The germline V gene encodes CDR1 MNHEY and CDR2 SVGAGI. The CDR3 coding sequence is TGTGCCAGCAGTTACGTGGCGGGGGGCTCCTACGAGCAGTACTTC. Amino acid sequence: CASSYVAGGSYEQYF.

CDR3 protein: CASSQQVQVSGNTIYF. CDR3 in DNA: TGTGCCAGCAGCCAACAAGTACAGGTCTCTGGAAACACCATATATTTT. V usage is TRBV4-2 and J usage is TRBJ1-3; perhaps TRBD1 as D (5 bases). V was trimmed by 2 bases and J by 0 bases, leaving 11 bases between them. Germline V gives CDR1 LGHNA, CDR2 YNFKEQ. CDR3 length: 16 amino acids.

The chain employs TRBV7-9 and TRBJ1-2; D gene uncertain. This CDR3 has 14 amino acids. Trimming stripped 0 bases from V and 6 bases from J, with 11 bases between. Germline CDR1 is SEHNR and CDR2 is FQNEAQ (reference sequence). The CDR3 loop is CASSLALTEHGYTF. The CDR3, as DNA: TGTGCCAGCAGCTTAGCTCTCACAGAGCATGGCTACACCTTC.